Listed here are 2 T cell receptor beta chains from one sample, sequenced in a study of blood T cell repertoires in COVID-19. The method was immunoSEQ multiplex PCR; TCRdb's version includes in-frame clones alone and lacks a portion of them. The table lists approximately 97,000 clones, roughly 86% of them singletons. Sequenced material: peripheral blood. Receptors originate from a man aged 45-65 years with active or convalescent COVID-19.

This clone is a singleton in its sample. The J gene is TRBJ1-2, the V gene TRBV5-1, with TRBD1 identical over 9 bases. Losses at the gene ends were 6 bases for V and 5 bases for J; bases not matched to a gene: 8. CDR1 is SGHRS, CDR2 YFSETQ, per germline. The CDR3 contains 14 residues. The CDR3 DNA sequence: TGCGCCAGCACCCCCGGGACAGGGTCGTATGGCTACACCTTC. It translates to CASTPGTGSYGYTF.

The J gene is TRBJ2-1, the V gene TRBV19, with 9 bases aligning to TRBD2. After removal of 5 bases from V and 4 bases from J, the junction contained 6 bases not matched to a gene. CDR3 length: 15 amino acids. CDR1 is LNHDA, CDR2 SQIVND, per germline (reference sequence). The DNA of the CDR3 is TGTGCCAGTAGTGCTCTAGCGGGGCTTTACAATGAGCAGTTCTTC. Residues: CASSALAGLYNEQFF. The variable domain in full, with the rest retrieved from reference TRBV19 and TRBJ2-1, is DGGITQSPKYLFRKEGQNVTLSCEQNLNHDAMYWYRQDPGQGLRLIYYSQIVNDFQKGDIAEGYSVSREKKESFPLTVTSAQKNPTAFYLCASSALAGLYNEQFFGPGTRLTVL.